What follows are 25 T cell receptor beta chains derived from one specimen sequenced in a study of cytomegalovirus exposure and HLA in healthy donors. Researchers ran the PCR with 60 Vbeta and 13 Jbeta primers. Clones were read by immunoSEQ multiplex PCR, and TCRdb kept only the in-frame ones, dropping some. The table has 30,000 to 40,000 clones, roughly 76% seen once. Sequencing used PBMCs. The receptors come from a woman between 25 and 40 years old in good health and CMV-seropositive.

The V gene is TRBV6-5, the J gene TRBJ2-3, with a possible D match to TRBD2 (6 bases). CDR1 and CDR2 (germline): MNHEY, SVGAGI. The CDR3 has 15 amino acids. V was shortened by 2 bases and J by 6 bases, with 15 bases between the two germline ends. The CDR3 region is CASSYLGGVRDTQYF. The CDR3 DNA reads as TGTGCCAGCAGTTACCTCGGAGGGGTAAGGGATACGCAGTATTTT.

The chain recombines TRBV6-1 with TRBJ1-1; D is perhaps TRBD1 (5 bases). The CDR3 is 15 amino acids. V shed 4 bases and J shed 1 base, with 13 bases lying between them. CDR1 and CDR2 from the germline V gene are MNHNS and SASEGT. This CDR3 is CASSADRRGNTEAFF. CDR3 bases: TGTGCCAGCAGTGCAGACCGTAGGGGGAACACTGAAGCTTTCTTT.

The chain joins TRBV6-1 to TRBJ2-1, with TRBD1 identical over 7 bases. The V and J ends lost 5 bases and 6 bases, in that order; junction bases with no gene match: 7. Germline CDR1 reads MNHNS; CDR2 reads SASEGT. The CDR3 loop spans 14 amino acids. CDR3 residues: CASSYGTEGNEQFF. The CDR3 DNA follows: TGTGCCAGCAGTTATGGGACAGAAGGCAATGAGCAGTTCTTC.

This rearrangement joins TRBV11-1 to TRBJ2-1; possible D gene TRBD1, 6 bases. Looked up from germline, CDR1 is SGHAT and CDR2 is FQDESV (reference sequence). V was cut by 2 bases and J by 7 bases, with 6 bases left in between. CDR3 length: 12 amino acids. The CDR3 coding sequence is TGTGCCAGCAGCTTACAGGGGAATGAGCAGTTCTTC. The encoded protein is CASSLQGNEQFF.

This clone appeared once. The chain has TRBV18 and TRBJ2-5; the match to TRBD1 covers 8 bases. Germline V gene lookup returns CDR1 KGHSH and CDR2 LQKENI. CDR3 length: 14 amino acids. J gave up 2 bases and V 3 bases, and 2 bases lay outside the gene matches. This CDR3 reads CASSPRDRQETQYF. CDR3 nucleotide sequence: TGTGCCAGCTCACCCCGGGACAGGCAAGAGACCCAGTACTTC.

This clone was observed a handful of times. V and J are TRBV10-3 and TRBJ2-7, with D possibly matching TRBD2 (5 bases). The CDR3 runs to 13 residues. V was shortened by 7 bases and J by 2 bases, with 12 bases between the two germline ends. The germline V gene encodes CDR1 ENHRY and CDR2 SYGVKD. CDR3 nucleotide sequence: TGTGCCATCAATTCGAGGGTTACCTACGAGCAGTACTTC. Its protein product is CAINSRVTYEQYF.

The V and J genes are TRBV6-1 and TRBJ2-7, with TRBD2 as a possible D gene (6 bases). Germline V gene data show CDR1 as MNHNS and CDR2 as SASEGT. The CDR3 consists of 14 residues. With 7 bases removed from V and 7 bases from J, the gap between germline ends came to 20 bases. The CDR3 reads CASTRDSSGLEQYF. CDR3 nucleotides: TGTGCCAGCACTAGGGACTCCTCGGGGTTGGAGCAGTACTTC.

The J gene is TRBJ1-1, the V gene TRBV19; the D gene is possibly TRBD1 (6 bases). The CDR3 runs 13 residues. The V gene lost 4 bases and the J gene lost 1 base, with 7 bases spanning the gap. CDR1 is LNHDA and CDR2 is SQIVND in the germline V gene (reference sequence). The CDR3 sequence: CASSTTGNTEAFF. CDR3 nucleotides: TGTGCCAGTAGTACGACAGGGAACACTGAAGCTTTCTTT.

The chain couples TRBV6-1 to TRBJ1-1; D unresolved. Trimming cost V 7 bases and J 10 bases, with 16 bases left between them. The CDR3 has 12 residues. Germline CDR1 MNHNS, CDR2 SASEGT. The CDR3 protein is CASIMGRLGAFF. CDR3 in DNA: TGTGCCAGCATAATGGGCCGCCTTGGAGCTTTCTTT.

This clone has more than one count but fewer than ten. The CDR3 loop is CASSLSRQVEAFF. Written as DNA, the CDR3 is TGCGCCAGCAGCTTGAGTAGGCAGGTTGAAGCTTTCTTT. The chain has TRBV5-1 and TRBJ1-1; unclear D gene. Germline CDR1 and CDR2: SGHRS and YFSETQ. The CDR3 has 13 residues. V was trimmed by 1 base and J by 7 bases, leaving 11 bases between them.

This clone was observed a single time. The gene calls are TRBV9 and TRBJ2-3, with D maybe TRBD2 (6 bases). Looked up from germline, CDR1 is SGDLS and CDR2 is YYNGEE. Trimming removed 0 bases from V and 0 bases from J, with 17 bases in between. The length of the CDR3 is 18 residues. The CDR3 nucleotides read TGTGCCAGCAGCGTAGGAGGCGGGGCGCACCTTAGCACAGATACGCAGTATTTT. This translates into CASSVGGGAHLSTDTQYF.

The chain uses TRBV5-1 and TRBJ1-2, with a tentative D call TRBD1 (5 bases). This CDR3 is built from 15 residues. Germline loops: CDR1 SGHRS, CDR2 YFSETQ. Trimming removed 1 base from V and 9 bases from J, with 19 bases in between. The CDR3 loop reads CASSLTGTGLISYTF. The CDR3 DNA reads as TGCGCCAGCAGCTTGACCGGGACGGGACTAATTAGCTACACCTTC.

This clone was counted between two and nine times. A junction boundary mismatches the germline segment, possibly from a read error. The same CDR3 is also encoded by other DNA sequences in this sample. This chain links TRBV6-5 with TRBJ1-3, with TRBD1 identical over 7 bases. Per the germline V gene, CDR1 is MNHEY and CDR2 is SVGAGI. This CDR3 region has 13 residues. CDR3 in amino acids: CASRGGSGNTIYF. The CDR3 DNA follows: TGTGCCAGCAGAGGGGGCTCTGGAAACACCATATATTTC.

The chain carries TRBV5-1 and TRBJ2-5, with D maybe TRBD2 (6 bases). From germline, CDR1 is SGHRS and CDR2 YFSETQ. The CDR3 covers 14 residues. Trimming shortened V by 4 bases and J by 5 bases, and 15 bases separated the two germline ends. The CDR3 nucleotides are TGCGCCAGCAGCCTGGGACTGAACGGCGAGACCCAGTACTTC. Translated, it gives CASSLGLNGETQYF.

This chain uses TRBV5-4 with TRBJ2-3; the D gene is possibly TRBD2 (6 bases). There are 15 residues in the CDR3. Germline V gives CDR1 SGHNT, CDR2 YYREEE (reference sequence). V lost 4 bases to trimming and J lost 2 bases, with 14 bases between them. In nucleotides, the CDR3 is TGTGCCAGCAGCCTGCTGGGCGGGGCCACAGATACGCAGTATTTT. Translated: CASSLLGGATDTQYF. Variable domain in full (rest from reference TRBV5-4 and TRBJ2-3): ETGVTQSPTHLIKTRGQQVTLRCSSQSGHNTVSWYQQALGQGPQFIFQYYREEENGRGNFPPRFSGLQFPNYSSELNVNALELDDSALYLCASSLLGGATDTQYFGPGTRLTVL.

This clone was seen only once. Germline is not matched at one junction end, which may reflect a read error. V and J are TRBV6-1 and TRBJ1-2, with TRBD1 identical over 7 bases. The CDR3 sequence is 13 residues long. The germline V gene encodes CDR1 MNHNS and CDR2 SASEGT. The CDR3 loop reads CASSEREGQGVSF. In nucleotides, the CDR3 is TGTGCCAGCAGTGAAAGAGAGGGTCAGGGGGTCTCCTTC.

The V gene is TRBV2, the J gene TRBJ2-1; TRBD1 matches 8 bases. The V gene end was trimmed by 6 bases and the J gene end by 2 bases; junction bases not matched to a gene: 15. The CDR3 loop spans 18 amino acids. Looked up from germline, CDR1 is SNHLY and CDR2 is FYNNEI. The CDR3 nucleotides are TGTGCCAGCAGCGGCGGACAGGGCGTCGTAGGCCCCTACAATGAGCAGTTCTTC. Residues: CASSGGQGVVGPYNEQFF.

CDR3 sequence: CASSALVEQYF. The CDR3 nucleotides read TGTGCCAGCAGTGCCCTCGTCGAGCAGTACTTC. The V and J genes are TRBV25-1 and TRBJ2-5; D remains ambiguous. TRBJ2-7 matches the DNA end more closely, so the J call is doubtful. CDR1 and CDR2 (germline): MGHDK, SYGVNS. CDR3 length: 11 residues.

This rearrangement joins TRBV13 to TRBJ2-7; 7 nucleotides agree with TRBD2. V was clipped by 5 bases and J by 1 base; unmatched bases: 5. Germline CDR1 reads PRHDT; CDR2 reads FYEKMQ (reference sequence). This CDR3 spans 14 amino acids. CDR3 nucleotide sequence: TGTGCCAGCAGCAACGATAGCGGGTCCTACGAGCAGTACTTC. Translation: CASSNDSGSYEQYF.

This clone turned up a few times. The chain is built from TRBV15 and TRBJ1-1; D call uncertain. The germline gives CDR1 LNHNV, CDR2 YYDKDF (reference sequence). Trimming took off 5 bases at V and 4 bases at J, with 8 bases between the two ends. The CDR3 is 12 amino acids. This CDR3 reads CATSGQGTEAFF. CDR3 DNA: TGTGCCACCAGCGGGCAAGGCACTGAAGCTTTCTTT.

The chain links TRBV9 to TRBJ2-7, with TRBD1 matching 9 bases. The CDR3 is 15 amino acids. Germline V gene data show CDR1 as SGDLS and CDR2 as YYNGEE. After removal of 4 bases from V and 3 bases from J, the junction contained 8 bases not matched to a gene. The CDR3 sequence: CASSPRTGDDYEQYF. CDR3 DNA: TGTGCCAGCAGCCCACGGACAGGGGACGACTACGAGCAGTACTTC. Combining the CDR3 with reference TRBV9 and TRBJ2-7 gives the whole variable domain DSGVTQTPKHLITATGQRVTLRCSPRSGDLSVYWYQQSLDQGLQFLIQYYNGEERAKGNILERFSAQQFPDLHSELNLSSLELGDSALYFCASSPRTGDDYEQYFGPGTRLTVT.

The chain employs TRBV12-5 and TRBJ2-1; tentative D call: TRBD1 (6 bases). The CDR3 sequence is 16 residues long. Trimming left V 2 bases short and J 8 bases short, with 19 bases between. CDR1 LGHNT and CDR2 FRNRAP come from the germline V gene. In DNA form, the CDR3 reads TGTGCTAGTGGTTTGTCGCAGGGGCTGGGAACTGATGAGCAGTTCTTC. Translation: CASGLSQGLGTDEQFF.

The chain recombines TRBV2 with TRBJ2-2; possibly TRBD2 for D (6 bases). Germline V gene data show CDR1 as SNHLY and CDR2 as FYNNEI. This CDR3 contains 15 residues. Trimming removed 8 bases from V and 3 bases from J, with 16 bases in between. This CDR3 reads CASFTPWGDTGELFF. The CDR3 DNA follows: TGTGCCAGCTTCACGCCGTGGGGGGACACCGGGGAGCTGTTTTTT.

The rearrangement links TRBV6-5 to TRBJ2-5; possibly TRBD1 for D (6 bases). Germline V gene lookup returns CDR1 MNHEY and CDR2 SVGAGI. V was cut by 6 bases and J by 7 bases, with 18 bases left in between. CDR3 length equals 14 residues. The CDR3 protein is CASSLTGLLGTQYF. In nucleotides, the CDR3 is TGTGCCAGCAGCCTCACAGGGTTATTAGGGACCCAGTACTTC.

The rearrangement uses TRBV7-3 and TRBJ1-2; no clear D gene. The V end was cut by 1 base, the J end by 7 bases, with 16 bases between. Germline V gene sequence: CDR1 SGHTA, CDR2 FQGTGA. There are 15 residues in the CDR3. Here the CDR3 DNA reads TGTGCCAGCAGCTTAAGTAAAGTGTCGGGGTCTGGCTACACCTTC. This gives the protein CASSLSKVSGSGYTF.